This T cell receptor beta chain was captured by sequencing in a study of blood T cell repertoires in COVID-19. At the level of the study: Collection of acute and convalescent COVID-19 samples took place in the United States, Italy and Spain.

This CDR3 is built from 15 residues. V was trimmed by 0 bases and J by 8 bases, leaving 13 bases between them. Germline V CDR1 and CDR2: LGHNA, YSLEER. Authors' data handling: Estimates of nucleated cell counts were drawn from the amplification of reference gene primers. Clones were read by immunoSEQ multiplex PCR, and TCRdb kept only the in-frame ones, dropping some. That table is the source of V, J and clone size, and D and trimming were worked out from the DNA. The sample yields about 94,000 clones, over 75% seen once. The TCR sequence derives from a human donor with acute or convalescent COVID-19. The donor label of this sample is uncertain. V is TRBV4-3 and J is TRBJ1-4; D is perhaps TRBD1 (5 bases). The sample consisted of peripheral blood. The CDR3 here is CASSQDLGVGEKLFF. DNA of the CDR3: TGCGCCAGCAGCCAAGATTTAGGGGTAGGAGAAAAACTGTTTTTT.